This entry is about one T cell receptor (beta chain). This sample is drawn from a study of blood T cell repertoires in COVID-19. Whole-study context: Samples representing acute and convalescent COVID-19 were sourced from the United States, Italy and Spain. In each case, the material was cDNA or gDNA derived from T cells, B-cell-depleted T cells, or PBMCs.

In the study's own analysis: Amplification of reference gene primers was used by the study to estimate nucleated cell counts. Profiled with immunoSEQ multiplex PCR; TCRdb holds only in-frame clones, not every one. V and J calls and clone size follow that table, whereas D and trimming were derived from the DNA. The sample lists under 250,000 clones; 80% to 90% were seen once. From germline, CDR1 is SGHVS and CDR2 FQNEAQ. The CDR3 covers 13 residues. Trimming shortened V by 5 bases and J by 4 bases, and 6 bases separated the two germline ends. The chain carries TRBV7-8 and TRBJ1-6; no definite D call. The sequence was obtained from a man in his forties or fifties with active or convalescent COVID-19. The sample was peripheral blood. The CDR3 sequence: CASSRRYNSPLHF. The CDR3 bases are TGTGCCAGCAGCCGACGGTATAATTCACCCCTCCACTTT.